This paragraph covers one T cell receptor beta chain sequence. The sample originates from a study of patients and donors after allogeneic stem cell transplantation. Using its own MiXCR run on the RT-PCR reads, TCRdb lists one record per CDR3 protein. Of 190,000 or so distinct CDR3 sequences in the sample, more than 35% were seen once. V shed 4 bases and J shed 4 bases, with 9 bases lying between them. The CDR3 is 13 amino acids. Per germline, CDR1 SGHRS and CDR2 YFSETQ. The rearrangement uses TRBV5-1 and TRBJ1-5; D is uncertain. The TCR sequence derives from a human donor who was either an allogeneic HSCT recipient or a stem cell or donor lymphocyte infusion donor (not recorded which). It is not recorded whose cells these are; they may come from a transplant donor. What was sequenced was blood, either unsorted or a sorted T cell fraction (not recorded which). CDR3 DNA sequence: TGCGCCAGCAGCGTTGACTGGAATCAGCCCCAGCATTTT. Translation: CASSVDWNQPQHF.